What follows is one TCR beta chain and its context. This record belongs to a study of cytomegalovirus exposure and HLA in healthy donors. This CDR3 is 14 amino acids long. The V end was cut by 8 bases, the J end by 7 bases, with 19 bases between. Germline V gene lookup returns CDR1 MNHNS and CDR2 SASEGT. 13 Jbeta primers and 60 Vbeta primers were used for the PCR. Libraries were prepared by immunoSEQ multiplex PCR; TCRdb keeps only in-frame clonotypes and omits some of them. Of 150,000 to 200,000 clones in the sample, over 70% were seen once. The material sequenced was PBMCs. The source is a male donor in good health and CMV-seronegative. The chain uses TRBV6-1 and TRBJ2-3; D might be TRBD2 (7 bases). CDR3 residues: CASQEGGAMYTQYF. CDR3 DNA: TGTGCCAGCCAGGAGGGGGGGGCGATGTATACGCAGTATTTT.